Each of the 11 T cell receptor beta chains below was sequenced from the same sample in a study of Graves' ophthalmopathy and Graves' hyperthyroidism. The TCR beta CDR3 regions underwent amplification from RNA transcripts. A first-round RT-PCR used HTBI primers, followed by a second-round multiplex PCR. MiXCR was run by TCRdb on the multiplex PCR reads, yielding one entry per CDR3 protein. The table lists about 500,000 distinct CDR3 sequences, 35% to 40% of them singletons. Input material: peripheral blood or thyroid tissue (not recorded which). The receptors stem from an adult man with Graves' hyperthyroidism.

The rearrangement links TRBV6-1 to TRBJ1-5; 9 bases are shared with TRBD1. This CDR3 spans 15 amino acids. With V trimmed by 4 bases and J by 4 bases, 5 bases remained unmatched. Germline assignment: CDR1 MNHNS and CDR2 SASEGT. For the CDR3, the DNA is TGTGCCAGCAGTGTGGGACAGGGTGGGAATCAGCCCCAGCATTTT. Protein sequence: CASSVGQGGNQPQHF.

This clonotype has a count of ten or more. The genes are TRBV19 and TRBJ2-7; 7 bases are a match to TRBD1. CDR1 LNHDA and CDR2 SQIVND come from the germline V gene (reference sequence). The CDR3 length is 14 residues. Trimming at V came to 2 bases and at J to 4 bases, leaving 5 bases not matched to a gene. The CDR3 loop reads CASSIRDRAYEQYF. CDR3 DNA sequence: TGTGCCAGTAGTATAAGAGACAGGGCGTACGAGCAGTACTTC.

This clonotype was picked up one time. This chain uses TRBV7-3 with TRBJ1-6; no clear D. V lost 5 bases to trimming and J lost 3 bases, with 17 bases between them. The CDR3 contains 17 residues. Germline CDR1 is SGHTA and CDR2 is FQGTGA. The CDR3 bases are TGTGCCAGCAGCCCCCTGGCGGGAAGTCTCTATAATTCACCCCTCCACTTT. Translated, it gives CASSPLAGSLYNSPLHF.

As for this clonotype: The CDR3 carries no conserved terminal phenylalanine or tryptophan, so it likely arises from a read error. The V call is TRBV9, the J call TRBJ2-5; TRBD2 agrees at 7 bases. Germline CDR1 is SGDLS and CDR2 is YYNGEE. Germline trimming cut 0 bases from V and 5 bases from J; bases unmatched to any gene: 10. The CDR3 has 16 residues. The CDR3: CASSVEAGTLEETQYL. CDR3 bases: TGTGCCAGCAGCGTAGAAGCGGGGACCCTGGAGGAGACCCAGTACCTC.

This chain connects TRBV28 to TRBJ2-2; the D gene is possibly TRBD2 (5 bases). Germline CDR1 reads MDHEN; CDR2 reads SYDVKM. Trimming left V 5 bases short and J 7 bases short, with 11 bases between. The CDR3 runs to 13 residues. CDR3 amino acids: CASSPSGFGELFF. The CDR3 region has the DNA TGTGCCAGCAGTCCATCGGGGTTCGGGGAGCTGTTTTTT.

To note about this clonotype: Likely a read error: the CDR3 ends without its conserved phenylalanine or tryptophan. The limits of the CDR3 on the DNA are not certain, so only TCRdb's listed CDR3 is given. The genes are TRBV3-1 and TRBJ2-7. The length of the CDR3 is 8 amino acids, counting both ends. CDR1 LGHDT and CDR2 YNNKEL come from the germline V gene (reference sequence). CDR3 sequence: CASSHQWE.

The rearrangement joins TRBV12-3 or TRBV12-4 to TRBJ1-1, with no clear D. Trimming removed 4 bases at V and 7 bases at J, with 13 bases between. This CDR3 is built from 13 residues. CDR3 in DNA: TGTGCCAGCAGTTCCAAACCGGACGTTGAAGCTTTCTTT. This codes for CASSSKPDVEAFF.

About this clonotype: Lacking the conserved final phenylalanine or tryptophan, this CDR3 likely reflects a read error. The chain recombines TRBV7-8 with TRBJ2-5; 7 positions match TRBD2. The CDR3 runs 12 residues. The germline gives CDR1 SGHVS, CDR2 FQNEAQ. V dropped 4 bases and J dropped 5; count of bases not matched to a gene: 1. The CDR3, as DNA: TGTGCCAGCAGCTACGGGGGGGAGACCCAGTACTTG. Translating gives CASSYGGETQYL.

This clonotype was detected once. The gene calls are TRBV7-9 and TRBJ1-6, with D possibly matching TRBD1 (5 bases). This CDR3 has 13 amino acids. CDR1 and CDR2 (germline): SEHNR, FQNEAQ (reference sequence). V was pared by 4 bases and J by 8 bases, with 9 bases between. The CDR3 DNA follows: TGTGCCAGCAGCTACCCGGGGGATTCACCCCTCCACTTT. Encoded protein: CASSYPGDSPLHF.

About this clonotype itself: Mismatch with germline at one junction end may stem from a read error. This rearrangement joins TRBV29-1 to TRBJ2-7; D is perhaps TRBD2 (5 bases). The CDR3 loop spans 12 amino acids. Per germline, CDR1 SQVTM and CDR2 ANQGSEA. CDR3 sequence: CSVQTTTGELYF. Written as DNA, the CDR3 is TGCAGCGTTCAGACGACTACCGGGGAGCTGTACTTC.

This clonotype was detected only once. The chain joins TRBV11-1 to TRBJ2-2, with a tentative D call TRBD2 (7 bases). Trimming removed 5 bases at V and 1 base at J, with 17 bases between. The CDR3 spans 17 residues. In germline, CDR1 is SGHAT, CDR2 FQDESV (reference sequence). The CDR3 nucleotides read TGTGCCAGCAGCAGCTTAAGGGGGGGGCAGAACACCGGGGAGCTGTTTTTT. This gives the protein CASSSLRGGQNTGELFF. Together with reference TRBV11-1 and TRBJ2-2, the CDR3 gives the full variable domain: EAEVAQSPRYKITEKSQAVAFWCDPISGHATLYWYRQILGQGPELLVQFQDESVVDDSQLPKDRFSAERLKGVDSTLKIQPAELGDSAMYLCASSSLRGGQNTGELFFGEGSRLTVL.